Shown below are 30 T cell receptor beta chains from a single sample sequenced in a study of tumor and adjacent non-tumor tissue in lung cancer. This sample's RNA came from whole unsorted tissue. A modified ARM-PCR protocol with three rounds of nested PCR amplified TCRbeta. Each CDR3 protein is one row after TCRdb ran MiXCR on the multiplex PCR reads. The sample lists over 100,000 distinct CDR3 sequences; approximately 82% were seen once. Sequences were obtained from lung tumor tissue. Every receptor here comes from a woman aged 55-69 years with non-small cell lung cancer.

The rearrangement links TRBV29-1 to TRBJ1-1; D possibly corresponds to TRBD1 (6 bases). This CDR3 is 14 amino acids long. Germline CDR1 is SQVTM and CDR2 is ANQGSEA. With 8 bases removed from V and 7 bases from J, the gap between germline ends came to 23 bases. CDR3 DNA: TGCAGCATTGGTCCCGATAGGACAGTGTTTGAAGCTTTCTTT. Translated: CSIGPDRTVFEAFF.

The sample holds many counts of this clonotype. The V and J genes are TRBV12-3 or TRBV12-4 and TRBJ2-5, with a possible D match to TRBD1 (6 bases). This CDR3 comprises 14 residues. Trimming took 3 bases from V and 2 from J, leaving 10 bases between them. CDR3 in DNA: TGTGCCAGCAGTTTTGCACAGGGACAAGAGACCCAGTACTTC. Its translation: CASSFAQGQETQYF.

To note about this clonotype: A read error may account for a junction end that differs from germline. The rearrangement joins TRBV11-2 to TRBJ2-7; D not resolved. CDR3 length equals 13 residues. Germline V gene data show CDR1 as SGHAT and CDR2 as FQNNGV. The CDR3 bases are TGTGTCAGCAGCCTTCCTCCCCAGCGCGAGCAATACTTC. Protein: CVSSLPPQREQYF.

In regard to this clonotype: One end of the junction is discordant with germline, which a read error may explain. This chain links TRBV11-2 with TRBJ2-7, with TRBD1 as a possible D gene (6 bases). Germline V CDR1 and CDR2: SGHAT, FQNNGV. The CDR3 contains 14 residues. CDR3 DNA: TGTGTCAGCAGCTTATCCACAGGGTCAGCCGAGCAGTACTTC. Translating it yields CVSSLSTGSAEQYF.

Note on this clonotype: This clone may be a read error of a much larger clone one base away. The chain joins TRBV12-5 to TRBJ1-1, with D unclear. The ends were cut back, 9 bases at V and 0 bases at J, with 5 bases in the middle. CDR1 is LGHNT, CDR2 FRNRAP, per germline. The length of the CDR3 is 11 residues. The CDR3 is CASRVNTEAFF. The CDR3 DNA reads TGTGCTAGCCGCGTGAACACTGAAGCTTTCTTT. The full variable domain, with the rest looked up from reference TRBV12-5 and TRBJ1-1, is DARVTQTPRHKVTEMGQEVTMRCQPILGHNTVFWYRQTMMQGLELLAYFRNRAPLDDSGMPKDRFSAEMPDATLATLKIQPSEPRDSAVYFCASRVNTEAFFGQGTRLTVV.

Concerning this clonotype itself: This may be a read error, as it is one base from a much larger clone. This chain joins TRBV7-2 and TRBJ2-7; a possible D gene is TRBD1 (5 bases). The CDR3 spans 16 residues. Germline V gives CDR1 SGHTA, CDR2 FQGNSA. The CDR3 region is CVSSLVFGQGSYEQYF. DNA of the CDR3: TGTGTCAGCAGCTTAGTCTTTGGGCAGGGTAGCTACGAGCAGTACTTC.

This clonotype was seen many times. The CDR3 protein is CASSQEFDSPLHF. The CDR3 DNA reads TGTGCCAGCAGCCAAGAATTCGATTCACCCCTCCACTTT. The J gene is TRBJ1-6, the V gene TRBV4-2; D is unresolved. The V end was cut by 0 bases, the J end by 8 bases, with 5 bases between. The CDR3 runs 13 residues. Germline lookup yields CDR1 LGHNA and CDR2 YNFKEQ.

The gene calls are TRBV11-2 and TRBJ1-5; TRBD1 is a possible D gene (6 bases). The CDR3 covers 15 residues. CDR1 is SGHAT, CDR2 FQNNGV, per germline. V was shortened by 1 base and J by 15 bases, with 22 bases between the two germline ends. The CDR3 DNA follows: TGTGCCAGCAGCTTAGCCCCCACGTTTGGACAGACCCTGCATTTT. It encodes CASSLAPTFGQTLHF. Together with reference TRBV11-2 and TRBJ1-5, the CDR3 gives the full variable domain: EAGVAQSPRYKIIEKRQSVAFWCNPISGHATLYWYQQILGQGPKLLIQFQNNGVVDDSQLPKDRFSAERLKGVDSTLKIQPAKLEDSAVYLCASSLAPTFGQTLHFGDGTRLSIL.

J is TRBJ2-7 and V is TRBV20-1; a possible D gene is TRBD2 (5 bases). In germline, CDR1 is DFQATT, CDR2 SNEGSKA (reference sequence). Trimming took off 7 bases at V and 10 bases at J, with 20 bases between the two ends. CDR3 length: 12 residues. The chain's CDR3 is CSVEGASPGQYF. The CDR3 DNA sequence: TGCAGTGTCGAGGGTGCGTCCCCGGGACAGTACTTC.

Details on this clonotype: The conserved final phenylalanine or tryptophan is absent from the CDR3, which likely points to a read error. The rearrangement uses TRBV20-1 and TRBJ2-3, with D perhaps TRBD2 (6 bases). V dropped 4 bases and J dropped 2 bases, with 16 bases sitting between them. From germline, CDR1 is DFQATT and CDR2 SNEGSKA (reference sequence). The CDR3 totals 15 residues. CDR3 region: CSAISSVGNTDTQYI. The CDR3 region has the DNA TGCAGTGCTATTTCTAGCGTAGGAAACACAGATACGCAGTATATT.

Only a few counts were recorded for this clonotype. A read error may be the cause here, since a much bigger clone is one base away. V and J are TRBV4-2 and TRBJ2-1; 8 bases line up with TRBD2. The CDR3 is made up of 16 amino acids. Germline V gene data show CDR1 as LGHNA and CDR2 as YNFKEQ. The CDR3 region has the DNA TGTGTCAGCAGCCCAATTCAGCGGGGGTCATACAATGAGCAGTTCTTC. As protein: CVSSPIQRGSYNEQFF.

The chain joins TRBV11-2 to TRBJ2-4; D possibly corresponds to TRBD2 (5 bases). The CDR3 runs to 14 residues. From germline, CDR1 is SGHAT and CDR2 FQNNGV. The CDR3: CVSSFPTRGNIQYF. The CDR3 DNA is TGTGTCAGTAGCTTCCCCACCAGAGGGAACATTCAGTACTTC.

In the case of this clonotype: The junction departs from germline at one end; a sequencing error may be responsible. The rearrangement joins TRBV11-2 to TRBJ2-2, with D perhaps matching TRBD2 (6 bases). Germline-derived CDR1 and CDR2 are SGHAT and FQNNGV. CDR3 length equals 14 residues. The CDR3 loop reads CARTLRLVSGELLF. CDR3 in DNA: TGTGCCAGGACCCTCCGACTAGTTTCCGGGGAGCTGTTATTT.

This clonotype was detected many times. This chain links TRBV4-1 with TRBJ1-1; maybe TRBD1 (5 bases). V was trimmed by 1 base and J by 6 bases, leaving 15 bases between them. The CDR3 runs 15 residues. Germline V lookup: CDR1 MGHRA, CDR2 YSYEKL. In nucleotides, the CDR3 is TGCGCCAGCAGCCAAGGAGGGCTTCCGGGGGCTGAAGCTTTCTTT. It is translated as CASSQGGLPGAEAFF.

With regard to this clonotype: A single base separates this from a much larger clone, so it may be a read error. This chain connects TRBV6-2 or TRBV6-3 to TRBJ2-2; maybe TRBD2 (5 bases). This CDR3 region has 15 residues. Trimming stripped 7 bases from V and 6 bases from J, with 18 bases between. Germline assignment: CDR1 MNHEY and CDR2 SVGEGT. The CDR3 spells CASTRGSAVPGELFF. CDR3 in DNA: TGTGCCAGCACTCGGGGTAGCGCGGTCCCCGGGGAGCTGTTTTTT.

A word on this clonotype: A much larger clonotype is one base distant, so this may be a read error. This rearrangement joins TRBV10-2 to TRBJ2-4; D ambiguous. From germline, CDR1 is WSHSY and CDR2 SAAADI. The length of the CDR3 is 11 residues. CDR3: CAGSELDIQYF. CDR3 nucleotides: TGCGCCGGCAGTGAACTCGACATTCAGTACTTC.

Comments on this clonotype: Given a much more abundant clone one base away, this may be a read error. This chain links TRBV29-1 with TRBJ1-5; the D gene is possibly TRBD1 (5 bases). The CDR3 totals 13 residues. Germline lookup yields CDR1 SQVTM and CDR2 ANQGSEA. This CDR3 is CSVEQGFDQSQHF. Here the CDR3 DNA reads TGCAGCGTTGAACAGGGATTCGATCAGTCCCAGCATTTT.

As regards this clonotype: Germline and junction disagree at one end, which may indicate a read error. The chain is built from TRBV4-3 and TRBJ2-3, with 9 nucleotides matching TRBD2. CDR3 length equals 20 residues. CDR1 and CDR2 from the germline V gene are LGHNA and YSLEER. CDR3 region: CASSQDKRREGQGDIDMQYF. Written as DNA, the CDR3 is TGCGCCAGTAGCCAAGATAAACGGCGGGAGGGCCAAGGAGACATAGATATGCAGTATTTT.

This clonotype has just one count. The chain combines TRBV29-1 with TRBJ2-5; maybe TRBD2 (5 bases). Deletions cut 6 bases from V and 4 bases from J, with 12 bases between. Germline values: CDR1 SQVTM, CDR2 ANQGSEA. The CDR3 length is 12 residues. The CDR3 DNA sequence: TGCAGCGTCCATCGCGAGGGAGAGACCCAGTACTTC. Amino acid sequence: CSVHREGETQYF.

Turning to this clonotype: It may be a read error: a sequence one base away is much more abundant. The chain is built from TRBV6-1 and TRBJ1-1; 7 nucleotides align to TRBD1. The germline CDR1 and CDR2 sequences are MNHNS and SASEGT. The CDR3 is 14 amino acids. Here the CDR3 reads CARSEVDRVNEAFF. The CDR3 region has the DNA TGTGCCAGAAGTGAAGTCGACAGGGTGAATGAAGCTTTCTTT.

This clonotype has more than one count but fewer than ten. The gene calls are TRBV20-1 and TRBJ2-5; D unresolved. V shed 3 bases and J shed 0 bases, with 5 bases lying between them. There are 12 residues in the CDR3. Per the germline V gene, CDR1 is DFQATT and CDR2 is SNEGSKA (reference sequence). CDR3 residues: CSASEYQETQYF. In nucleotides, the CDR3 is TGCAGTGCTAGCGAATACCAAGAGACCCAGTACTTC.

To note about this clonotype: This clone may be a read error of a much larger clone one base away. The chain recombines TRBV5-6 with TRBJ1-2, with unresolved D. The germline CDR1 and CDR2 sequences are SGHDT and YYEEEE. CDR3 length: 14 residues. CDR3 amino acids: CASSLWGVEYGHTF. The CDR3 DNA follows: TGTGCCAGCAGTTTGTGGGGAGTCGAGTATGGCCACACCTTC.

This rearrangement joins TRBV6-2 or TRBV6-3 to TRBJ2-1, with D perhaps matching TRBD1 or TRBD2 (5 bases each). Trimming took off 11 bases at V and 10 bases at J, with 24 bases between the two ends. The germline V gene has CDR1 MNHEY and CDR2 SVGEGT. The CDR3 spans 14 residues. The CDR3 nucleotides read TGTGCCTGTAAAACCGGGACCTCAAACGGGGAGCAGTTCTTC. Translated: CACKTGTSNGEQFF.

Of note for this clonotype: Just one base apart from a much larger clone, this may be a read error. The chain links TRBV28 to TRBJ1-5; TRBD1 agrees at 10 bases. CDR3 length: 15 amino acids. Trimming took 4 bases from V and 8 from J; bases not matched to a gene: 8. The germline V gene encodes CDR1 MDHEN and CDR2 SYDVKM. CDR3 DNA sequence: TGTGCCAGCAGTTCGGGACAGGGGAGAAATAAGCCCCAGCATTTT. This gives the protein CASSSGQGRNKPQHF.

In the case of this clonotype: A single base separates this from a much larger clone, so it may be a read error. This chain connects TRBV12-3 or TRBV12-4 to TRBJ1-2; 7 bases agree with TRBD1. The CDR3 is 12 amino acids. DNA of the CDR3: TGTACCAGCAGCCAGAACAGGGGAGGCTACACCTTC. Its translation: CTSSQNRGGYTF.

A remark on this clonotype: The CDR3 carries no conserved terminal phenylalanine or tryptophan, so it likely arises from a read error. The chain carries TRBV20-1 and TRBJ2-1; TRBD1 matches 10 bases. CDR1 and CDR2 from the germline V gene are DFQATT and SNEGSKA (reference sequence). The CDR3 spans 14 residues. The chain's CDR3 is CGAQGQGGFNEQFS. DNA of the CDR3: TGCGGTGCACAAGGACAGGGGGGATTCAATGAGCAGTTCTCC.

As concerns this clonotype: Relative to the germline gene, one junction end is altered; a read error may explain this. The chain combines TRBV28 with TRBJ2-7; D tentatively fits TRBD1 or TRBD2 (6 bases each). The CDR3 extends over 17 amino acids. Germline loops: CDR1 MDHEN, CDR2 SYDVKM. As DNA, the CDR3 is TGTGTCAGCAGTTTACCACAGGGTGAGGGAGGAGTCGACGAGCAGTACTTC. This translates into CVSSLPQGEGGVDEQYF.

This clonotype has just a few counts. One end of the junction fails to match germline, which may point to a read error. This chain uses TRBV5-4 with TRBJ2-3, with unresolved D. The CDR3 has 13 amino acids. Germline lookup yields CDR1 SGHNT and CDR2 YYREEE (reference sequence). CDR3 DNA: TGTGCCAGCAGCCTGGGCGGCACAGATATGCAGTATTTT. Its translation is CASSLGGTDMQYF. The whole variable domain, remainder taken from reference TRBV5-4 and TRBJ2-3, is ETGVTQSPTHLIKTRGQQVTLRCSSQSGHNTVSWYQQALGQGPQFIFQYYREEENGRGNFPPRFSGLQFPNYSSELNVNALELDDSALYLCASSLGGTDMQYFGPGTRLTVL.

CDR3 bases: TGTGCCAGCAGCTTTCGTTGGACTAGCGGAGTGGAGACCCAGTACTTC. It specifies CASSFRWTSGVETQYF. The chain employs TRBV11-3 and TRBJ2-5; 10 bases are shared with TRBD2. The trim removed 3 bases at V and 5 bases at J, leaving 9 bases unmatched. In germline, CDR1 is SGHNT, CDR2 YENEEA. The CDR3 covers 16 residues.

The chain is built from TRBV20-1 and TRBJ2-3; D call uncertain. The V end was cut by 5 bases, the J end by 7 bases, with 19 bases between. Germline CDR1 DFQATT, CDR2 SNEGSKA (reference sequence). The CDR3 loop spans 14 amino acids. This CDR3 reads CSAGRATKTYTQYF. The CDR3 DNA reads as TGCAGTGCTGGAAGGGCTACCAAGACATATACGCAGTATTTT.